The 12 T cell receptor beta chains listed next were all sequenced from one sample in a study of chemoradiotherapy in HPV16-positive cancers. Clones were sequenced by immunoSEQ multiplex PCR, and TCRdb holds only the in-frame ones, with some missing. Among under 4,000 clones listed, 75% were seen once. Specimen collection occurred from a patient who underwent chemoradiotherapy. The origin of the receptors is a human donor with HPV-associated anogenital cancer.

The V call is TRBV11-2, the J call TRBJ2-1; unclear D gene. V was trimmed by 7 bases and J by 1 base, leaving 11 bases between them. This CDR3 is 14 amino acids long. CDR1 and CDR2 (germline): SGHAT, FQNNGV. The CDR3 DNA reads TGTGCCAGCACCTCTAGGTTATCCTACAATGAGCAGTTCTTC. This translates into CASTSRLSYNEQFF. Based on the CDR3 plus reference TRBV11-2 and TRBJ2-1, the full variable domain is EAGVAQSPRYKIIEKRQSVAFWCNPISGHATLYWYQQILGQGPKLLIQFQNNGVVDDSQLPKDRFSAERLKGVDSTLKIQPAKLEDSAVYLCASTSRLSYNEQFFGPGTRLTVL.

In the case of this clone: In the same sample, other DNA sequences code for this CDR3. DNA of the CDR3: TGTGCCAGCAGATTACAGGGGGCGAGGTACAATGAGCAGTTCTTC. This translates into CASRLQGARYNEQFF. This chain links TRBV28 with TRBJ2-1; 9 nucleotides line up with TRBD1. This CDR3 is 15 amino acids long. J gave up 4 bases and V 6 bases, and 7 bases lay outside the gene matches. Germline values: CDR1 MDHEN, CDR2 SYDVKM.

CDR3 in DNA: TGTGCCAGCAGCTTAGGAGAGAGGCGGGGGAGCACAGATACGCAGTATTTT. This gives the protein CASSLGERRGSTDTQYF. This chain uses TRBV11-2 with TRBJ2-3; 7 bases are shared with TRBD2. There are 17 residues in the CDR3. The germline CDR1 and CDR2 sequences are SGHAT and FQNNGV. V trimming: 1 base; J trimming: 0 bases; junction bases outside the gene matches: 7.

This clone occurred a few times. The chain links TRBV30 to TRBJ1-1; weak D call: TRBD1 (6 bases). This CDR3 spans 12 amino acids. Trimming removed 5 bases at V and 7 bases at J, with 14 bases between. The germline gives CDR1 GTSNPN, CDR2 SVGIG (reference sequence). CDR3 amino acids: CAWDGQGNEAFF. DNA of the CDR3: TGTGCCTGGGACGGGCAGGGGAATGAAGCTTTCTTT.

The genes are TRBV5-4 and TRBJ1-1, with D perhaps TRBD1 (5 bases). The CDR3 is 15 amino acids. The germline gives CDR1 SGHNT, CDR2 YYREEE (reference sequence). V was trimmed by 2 bases and J by 0 bases, leaving 11 bases between them. The CDR3 coding sequence is TGTGCCAGCAGCTTACCCAGGACAATGAACACTGAAGCTTTCTTT. Translating gives CASSLPRTMNTEAFF.

The sample holds one count of this clone. The chain recombines TRBV5-1 with TRBJ2-7, with D hard to call. Trimming removed 5 bases from V and 6 bases from J, with 15 bases in between. CDR1 SGHRS and CDR2 YFSETQ come from the germline V gene. CDR3 size: 13 residues. CDR3: CASRFGWGGEQYF. The CDR3 nucleotides are TGCGCCAGCAGGTTCGGGTGGGGTGGCGAGCAGTACTTC.

This sequence joins TRBV2 and TRBJ1-2, with D possibly matching TRBD1 (6 bases). The CDR3 extends over 14 amino acids. In germline, CDR1 is SNHLY, CDR2 FYNNEI. Between the trimmed V and J ends, which lost 3 bases and 3 bases, there was a span of 11 bases. The CDR3 sequence is CASSDLGGDYGYTF. The CDR3 DNA sequence: TGTGCCAGCAGTGATTTAGGGGGAGACTATGGCTACACCTTC.

V is TRBV18 and J is TRBJ2-7, with 7 bases aligning to TRBD2. The CDR3 spans 12 residues. With V trimmed by 0 bases and J by 7 bases, 0 bases remained unmatched. Germline loops: CDR1 KGHSH, CDR2 LQKENI. CDR3 sequence reads: CASSPPGGEQYF. The CDR3 nucleotides read TGTGCCAGCTCACCACCGGGAGGGGAGCAGTACTTC.

This chain connects TRBV29-1 to TRBJ1-2; TRBD1 matches at 10 bases. The CDR3 totals 13 residues. V lost 4 bases to trimming and J lost 6 bases; unmatched junction nucleotides: 5. Looked up from germline, CDR1 is SQVTM and CDR2 is ANQGSEA. CDR3 protein: CSVVDRGLDGYTF. The CDR3 coding sequence is TGCAGCGTTGTGGACAGGGGGTTGGATGGCTACACCTTC.

The chain employs TRBV6-1 and TRBJ1-1; weak D call: TRBD1 (5 bases). V dropped 5 bases and J dropped 4 bases, with 11 bases sitting between them. The CDR3 has 13 amino acids. Germline CDR1 MNHNS, CDR2 SASEGT. CDR3 amino acids: CASSREGFTEAFF. The DNA of the CDR3 is TGTGCCAGCAGTAGGGAGGGGTTCACTGAAGCTTTCTTT.

The chain is built from TRBV6-1 and TRBJ1-4; 8 bases are a match to TRBD1. V shed 4 bases and J 6 bases; nucleotides not matched to a gene: 4. The CDR3 is 14 amino acids. Germline V CDR1 and CDR2: MNHNS, SASEGT. The CDR3 nucleotides read TGTGCCAGCAGTGGGACAGGGAATTATGAAAAACTGTTTTTT. Its translation: CASSGTGNYEKLFF.

The CDR3 DNA follows: TGTGCCAGCAGCCGGGACGGCGGAGCAGATACGCAGTATTTT. Translating it yields CASSRDGGADTQYF. The V gene is TRBV25-1, the J gene TRBJ2-3; D may be TRBD1 or TRBD2 (5 bases each). V lost 6 bases and J 4 bases, leaving 14 bases between the germline ends. The CDR3 is 14 amino acids. Germline values: CDR1 MGHDK, CDR2 SYGVNS.